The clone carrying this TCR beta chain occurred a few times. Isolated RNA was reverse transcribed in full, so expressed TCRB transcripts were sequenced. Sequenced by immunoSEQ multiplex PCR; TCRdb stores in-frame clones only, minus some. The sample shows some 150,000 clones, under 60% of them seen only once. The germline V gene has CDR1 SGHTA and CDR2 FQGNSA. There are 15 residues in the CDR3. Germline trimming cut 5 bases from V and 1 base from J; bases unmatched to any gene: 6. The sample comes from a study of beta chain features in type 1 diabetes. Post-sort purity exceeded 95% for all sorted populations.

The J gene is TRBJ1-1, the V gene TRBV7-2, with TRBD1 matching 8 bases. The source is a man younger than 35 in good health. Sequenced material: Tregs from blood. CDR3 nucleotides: TGTGCCAGCAGCCCGCGGGACAGGTGGAACACTGAAGCTTTCTTT. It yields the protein CASSPRDRWNTEAFF.